One sample yielded the 24 T cell receptor beta chains listed below, sequenced in a study of shared clonotypes between healthy human individuals. Assay used: immunoSEQ multiplex PCR; TCRdb lists only in-frame clones, some missing. The repertoire holds about 1 million clones, with more than 75% as singletons. Sample: memory CD4+ T cells from PBMCs. Noted subset: CD45RA-negative fraction. The receptors derive from a man between 18 and 29 years old in good health. Some clones in this sample may be carry-over from other donors' samples.

The count of this clone is one. The V and J genes are TRBV19 and TRBJ2-7; 7 bases are shared with TRBD1. In germline, CDR1 is LNHDA, CDR2 SQIVND (reference sequence). J gave up 2 bases and V 5 bases, and 6 bases lay outside the gene matches. The CDR3 has 14 residues. The CDR3 loop reads CASSLSTGPYEQYF. Here the CDR3 DNA reads TGTGCCAGTAGTCTCTCGACAGGGCCCTACGAGCAGTACTTC.

The chain uses TRBV11-2 and TRBJ2-1, with D hard to call. There are 12 residues in the CDR3. Trimming pared 5 bases from V and 4 bases from J, leaving 6 bases between. Germline assignment: CDR1 SGHAT and CDR2 FQNNGV. Here the CDR3 DNA reads TGTGCCAGCAGCCTAATTTACAATGAGCAGTTCTTC. Protein product: CASSLIYNEQFF.

The chain recombines TRBV4-3 with TRBJ1-5; TRBD1 is a possible D gene (6 bases). This CDR3 is 17 amino acids long. Trimming took off 0 bases at V and 7 bases at J, with 19 bases between the two ends. Germline V gene lookup returns CDR1 LGHNA and CDR2 YSLEER. CDR3 nucleotides: TGCGCCAGCAGCCAAGATATTGGGGCAGGGGCTAGGCAGCCCCAGCATTTT. Encoded protein: CASSQDIGAGARQPQHF.

This clone was picked up many times. The V call is TRBV2, the J call TRBJ2-7, with D possibly TRBD2 on 5 matching bases. This CDR3 comprises 12 residues. The V gene lost 8 bases and the J gene lost 4 bases, with 12 bases spanning the gap. Germline lookup yields CDR1 SNHLY and CDR2 FYNNEI. The CDR3 reads CASSSEAYEQYF. As DNA, the CDR3 is TGTGCCAGCTCTTCGGAGGCGTACGAGCAGTACTTC.

This chain uses TRBV27 with TRBJ2-1, with D unresolved. Germline CDR1 and CDR2: MNHEY and SMNVEV (reference sequence). This CDR3 spans 14 amino acids. With 0 bases removed from V and 9 bases from J, the gap between germline ends came to 12 bases. The CDR3 sequence is CASSLSLSAGEQFF. The CDR3 DNA reads TGTGCCAGCAGTTTATCCTTGTCTGCAGGTGAGCAGTTCTTC.

The chain recombines TRBV29-1 with TRBJ1-5; 8 bases are shared with TRBD1. The germline CDR1 and CDR2 sequences are SQVTM and ANQGSEA. The CDR3 is 13 residues long. The trim removed 6 bases at V and 3 bases at J, leaving 4 bases unmatched. Here the CDR3 DNA reads TGCAGCGTGGCAGGGGGCTCCAATCAGCCCCAGCATTTT. Amino acids: CSVAGGSNQPQHF.

The chain recombines TRBV6-1 with TRBJ1-5; 7 bases fit TRBD1. V trimming: 5 bases; J trimming: 8 bases; junction bases outside the gene matches: 6. CDR3 size: 13 residues. Germline-derived CDR1 and CDR2 are MNHNS and SASEGT. Here the CDR3 reads CASSSGGEKPQHF. The DNA for the CDR3 is TGTGCCAGCAGTTCAGGGGGGGAAAAGCCCCAGCATTTT.

The V and J genes are TRBV5-1 and TRBJ1-1; D possibly corresponds to TRBD1 (6 bases). The CDR3 is 15 amino acids. Germline V gene data show CDR1 as SGHRS and CDR2 as YFSETQ. V lost 0 bases and J lost 2, with 11 bases in between. The CDR3 protein is CASSLEYRENTEAFF. For the CDR3, the DNA is TGCGCCAGCAGCTTGGAGTACAGGGAAAACACTGAAGCTTTCTTT.

The chain uses TRBV2 and TRBJ2-5; D not resolved. Germline assignment: CDR1 SNHLY and CDR2 FYNNEI. The CDR3 has 12 amino acids. Trimming removed 6 bases from V and 0 bases from J, with 5 bases in between. The CDR3 DNA is TGTGCCAGCAGACAGTACCAAGAGACCCAGTACTTC. Protein: CASRQYQETQYF. Drawing the rest from reference TRBV2 and TRBJ2-5, the complete variable domain is EPEVTQTPSHQVTQMGQEVILRCVPISNHLYFYWYRQILGQKVEFLVSFYNNEISEKSEIFDDQFSVERPDGSNFTLKIRSTKLEDSAMYFCASRQYQETQYFGPGTRLLVL.

The gene calls are TRBV21-1 and TRBJ2-5; the table gives TRBD1 as D, unverified against the DNA. TRBV21-1 is a pseudogene segment. The CDR3 runs to 15 residues. In nucleotides, the CDR3 is TGTGCCAGCAGCAAAGTTGACAGGCGACAAGAGACCCAGTACTTC. Its translation: CASSKVDRRQETQYF.

This chain links TRBV27 with TRBJ1-4; a weak D match, TRBD1 (5 bases). Germline CDR1 is MNHEY and CDR2 is SMNVEV (reference sequence). V was clipped by 11 bases and J by 7 bases, with 26 bases between them. The CDR3 has 16 residues. The CDR3: CAGISGGAYCGEKLFF. The CDR3 DNA sequence: TGTGCCGGAATTTCTGGGGGAGCGTATTGCGGTGAAAAACTGTTTTTT. Complete variable domain (other parts from reference TRBV27 and TRBJ1-4): EAQVTQNPRYLITVTGKKLTVTCSQNMNHEYMSWYRQDPGLGLRQIYYSMNVEVTDKGDVPEGYKVSRKEKRNFPLILESPSPNQTSLYFCAGISGGAYCGEKLFFGSGTQLSVL.

The chain is built from TRBV5-1 and TRBJ1-1, with 8 bases aligning to TRBD1. Unmatched junction bases numbered 4, after V lost 2 bases and J lost 1 base. This CDR3 has 15 residues. Per germline, CDR1 SGHRS and CDR2 YFSETQ. The CDR3 is CASSFRTGWNTEAFF. For the CDR3, the DNA is TGCGCCAGCAGCTTCCGGACAGGGTGGAACACTGAAGCTTTCTTT. The complete variable domain, with remaining parts taken from reference TRBV5-1 and TRBJ1-1, reads KAGVTQTPRYLIKTRGQQVTLSCSPISGHRSVSWYQQTPGQGLQFLFEYFSETQRNKGNFPGRFSGRQFSNSRSEMNVSTLELGDSALYLCASSFRTGWNTEAFFGQGTRLTVV.

This sequence joins TRBV27 and TRBJ2-1; no reliable D call. The V gene's germline CDR1 is MNHEY and CDR2 SMNVEV (reference sequence). This CDR3 spans 14 amino acids. V lost 3 bases to trimming and J lost 6 bases, with 12 bases between them. The CDR3 region has the DNA TGTGCCAGCAGTTTTGAAAGTGGTCCCAATGAGCAGTTCTTC. Translation: CASSFESGPNEQFF.

Written as DNA, the CDR3 is TGTGCCAGCAGTGAATCGGCGGGATATCCCCCAGATACGCAGTATTTT. Translating it yields CASSESAGYPPDTQYF. The rearrangement links TRBV6-1 to TRBJ2-3; weak D call: TRBD2 (6 bases). CDR1 is MNHNS, CDR2 SASEGT, per germline. V shed 2 bases and J shed 4 bases, with 16 bases lying between them. This CDR3 has 16 amino acids.

This chain uses TRBV5-1 with TRBJ2-1, with D unresolved. In germline, CDR1 is SGHRS, CDR2 YFSETQ. This CDR3 is 14 amino acids long. V lost 0 bases and J lost 5, with 9 bases in between. The CDR3 sequence is CASSLVGPHNEQFF. The CDR3 region has the DNA TGCGCCAGCAGCTTGGTGGGTCCCCACAATGAGCAGTTCTTC.

This clone was observed a single time. Written as DNA, the CDR3 is TGTGCCAGCAATCGACCGGCCGCAACTAATGAAAAACTGTTTTTT. Its translation is CASNRPAATNEKLFF. The rearrangement joins TRBV6-1 to TRBJ1-4; the D is unclear. The V end was cut by 7 bases, the J end by 0 bases, with 12 bases between. In germline, CDR1 is MNHNS, CDR2 SASEGT. The CDR3 contains 15 residues.

The chain uses TRBV11-1 and TRBJ2-7; D is ambiguous. The V gene lost 4 bases and the J gene lost 7 bases, with 14 bases spanning the gap. The CDR3 is 13 amino acids. Germline V lookup: CDR1 SGHAT, CDR2 FQDESV (reference sequence). CDR3 DNA sequence: TGTGCCAGCAGCTCCCGAATGGCCTGGGAGCAGTACTTC. Translated: CASSSRMAWEQYF.

The chain recombines TRBV7-3 with TRBJ2-6; 10 bases are shared with TRBD1. J gave up 2 bases and V 2 bases, and 15 bases lay outside the gene matches. This CDR3 is 21 amino acids long. The V gene's germline CDR1 is SGHTA and CDR2 FQGTGA. CDR3 nucleotide sequence: TGTGCCAGCAGCTTATTTGCGGGACAGGGGTTTAATACTGCTGGGGCCAACGTCCTGACTTTC. Its protein is CASSLFAGQGFNTAGANVLTF.

The chain couples TRBV18 to TRBJ2-1; D not resolved. CDR3 length equals 15 residues. The V end lost 4 bases, the J end lost 2 bases, and 12 bases lay between the germline ends. Germline lookup yields CDR1 KGHSH and CDR2 LQKENI. The CDR3 region has the DNA TGTGCCAGCTCACTCCGGGTAGGGACCTACAATGAGCAGTTCTTC. Translating gives CASSLRVGTYNEQFF.

The chain joins TRBV11-3 to TRBJ2-7; D possibly corresponds to TRBD1 (5 bases). V was clipped by 1 base and J by 5 bases, with 9 bases between them. The CDR3 totals 13 residues. Germline loops: CDR1 SGHNT, CDR2 YENEEA. In DNA, the CDR3 is TGTGCCAGCAGCTTAGCCCAGGGTCACGAGCAGTACTTC. Amino acids: CASSLAQGHEQYF.

This clone turned up a few times. This chain connects TRBV28 to TRBJ1-1; TRBD1 might be the D (6 bases). CDR1 and CDR2 (germline): MDHEN, SYDVKM. Trimming took off 7 bases at V and 10 bases at J, with 16 bases between the two ends. CDR3 length: 12 residues. The CDR3 coding sequence is TGTGCCAGCACCACTCTCTCGGGGGCAGCTTTCTTT. This codes for CASTTLSGAAFF.

The V and J genes are TRBV9 and TRBJ2-2; a weak D match, TRBD1 (5 bases). Germline V gives CDR1 SGDLS, CDR2 YYNGEE. The CDR3 is made up of 15 amino acids. V lost 0 bases and J 3 bases, leaving 9 bases between the germline ends. This CDR3 reads CASSVDPGYTGELFF. CDR3 nucleotide sequence: TGTGCCAGCAGCGTAGACCCAGGGTACACCGGGGAGCTGTTTTTT.

The rearrangement links TRBV5-1 to TRBJ2-1; TRBD2 agrees at 9 bases. The CDR3 loop spans 15 amino acids. Germline V gene data show CDR1 as SGHRS and CDR2 as YFSETQ. V was pared by 0 bases and J by 10 bases, with 8 bases of the junction left unmatched. CDR3: CASSLALGLAGEQFF. The CDR3 DNA reads as TGCGCCAGCAGCTTGGCCTTAGGGCTAGCGGGAGAGCAGTTCTTC.

Remarks on this clone: The same CDR3 also results from other DNA sequences found in this sample. The chain is built from TRBV6-4 and TRBJ1-2; weak D call: TRBD1 (5 bases). From germline, CDR1 is MRHNA and CDR2 SNTAGT. The V and J ends lost 2 bases and 5 bases respectively, with 6 bases between them. The CDR3 spans 12 residues. The CDR3, as DNA: TGTGCCAGCAGTGACGGGGGGTATGGCTACACCTTC. Protein: CASSDGGYGYTF.